This TCR beta chain came from a study of T cell responses to AZD1222 COVID-19 vaccine. Across the study: The study pooled second doses at about 4 or about 12 weeks. Study-wide results and limits: The reported proportion of spike-specific TCRs targeting unmutated variant regions was nearly half. There were mostly white British donors and more females than males, and clonal diversity was possibly underestimated.

Only in-frame clones appear in the TCRdb table, and some are missing; sequencing was by immunoSEQ multiplex PCR. The sample has 85,000 to 130,000 clones; 75% to 90% are singletons. Of note for this clone: The antigen is unknown.

The source is an adult in good health. Source: peripheral blood, taken on day 0 of AZD1222 vaccination.

The CDR3 is CATSDFTRNEQFF. CDR3 nucleotide sequence: TGTGCCACCAGTGATTTTACTAGGAATGAGCAGTTCTTC. The J gene is TRBJ2-1, the V gene TRBV24-1; D possibly corresponds to TRBD2 (5 bases). CDR1 is KGHDR and CDR2 is SFDVKD in the germline V gene. Deletions cut 1 base from V and 7 bases from J, with 7 bases between. This CDR3 spans 13 amino acids.